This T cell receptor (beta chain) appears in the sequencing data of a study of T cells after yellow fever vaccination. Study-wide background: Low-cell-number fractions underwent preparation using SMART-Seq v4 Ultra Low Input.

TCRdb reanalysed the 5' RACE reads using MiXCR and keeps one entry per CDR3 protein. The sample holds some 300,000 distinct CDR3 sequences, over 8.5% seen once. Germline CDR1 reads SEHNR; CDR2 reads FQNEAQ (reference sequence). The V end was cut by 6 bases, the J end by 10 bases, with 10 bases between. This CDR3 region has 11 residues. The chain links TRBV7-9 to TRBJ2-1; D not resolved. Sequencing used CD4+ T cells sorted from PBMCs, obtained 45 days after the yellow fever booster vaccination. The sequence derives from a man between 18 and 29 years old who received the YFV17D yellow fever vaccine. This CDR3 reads CASRWGGEQFF. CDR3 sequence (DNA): TGTGCCAGCAGGTGGGGTGGAGAGCAGTTCTTC. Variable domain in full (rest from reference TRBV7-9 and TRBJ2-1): DTGVSQNPRHKITKRGQNVTFRCDPISEHNRLYWYRQTLGQGPEFLTYFQNEAQLEKSRLLSDRFSAERPKGSFSTLEIQRTEQGDSAMYLCASRWGGEQFFGPGTRLTVL.